This record looks at one T cell receptor (beta chain) sequence and its context. Germline loops: CDR1 MNHEY, CDR2 SVGAGI. The CDR3 runs 15 residues. With 6 bases removed from V and 4 bases from J, the gap between germline ends came to 16 bases. This entry belongs to a study of control samples from healthy donors and cancer patients. The data were produced by immunoSEQ multiplex PCR, yet TCRdb's version contains in-frame clones alone and is incomplete. The table shows 85,000 to 95,000 clones, with roughly nine tenths occurring only once. The TCR sequence derives from a woman younger than 45 in good health. This chain uses TRBV6-5 with TRBJ1-5; unclear D gene. The sample was blood. CDR3 protein: CASSWERHPNQPQHF. The CDR3, as DNA: TGTGCCAGCAGCTGGGAGCGGCACCCAAATCAGCCCCAGCATTTT.